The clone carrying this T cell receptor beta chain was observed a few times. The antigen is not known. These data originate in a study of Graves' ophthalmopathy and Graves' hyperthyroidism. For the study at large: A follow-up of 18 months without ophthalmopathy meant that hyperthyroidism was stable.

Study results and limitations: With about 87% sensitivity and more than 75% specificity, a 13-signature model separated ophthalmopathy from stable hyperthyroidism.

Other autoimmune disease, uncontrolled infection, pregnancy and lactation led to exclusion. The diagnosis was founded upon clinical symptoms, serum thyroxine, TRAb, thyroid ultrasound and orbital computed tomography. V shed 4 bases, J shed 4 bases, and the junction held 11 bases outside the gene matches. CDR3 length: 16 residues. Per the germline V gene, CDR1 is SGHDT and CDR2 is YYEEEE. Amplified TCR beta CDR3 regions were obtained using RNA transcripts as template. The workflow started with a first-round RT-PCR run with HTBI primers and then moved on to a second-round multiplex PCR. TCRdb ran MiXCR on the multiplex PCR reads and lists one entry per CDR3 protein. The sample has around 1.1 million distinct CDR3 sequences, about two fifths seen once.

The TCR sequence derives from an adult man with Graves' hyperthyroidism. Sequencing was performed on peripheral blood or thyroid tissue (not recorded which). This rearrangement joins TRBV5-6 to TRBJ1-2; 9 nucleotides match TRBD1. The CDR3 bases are TGTGCCAGCAGCCAAAAGACAGGGGGGGACGGCTATGGCTACACCTTC. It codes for CASSQKTGGDGYGYTF.